This entry describes one TCR beta chain. The antigen remains undetermined. Patients aged 18 to 65 had newly diagnosed hyperthyroidism lasting under 2 months. Uncontrolled infections, other autoimmune diseases, pregnancy or lactation led to exclusion of patients. The data derive from a study of T cells in Graves' hyperthyroidism and ophthalmopathy. Notes on the study in general: Ophthalmopathy was told apart from stable hyperthyroidism by a 13 V-J model.

The V end lost 4 bases, the J end lost 6 bases, and 18 bases lay between the germline ends. The germline gives CDR1 SGHVS, CDR2 FNYEAQ. The CDR3 is 15 amino acids. Amplified TCR beta CDR3 regions derived from RNA transcripts. The primer set for the first-round RT-PCR of the TCR CDR3 was HTBI. Via MiXCR, TCRdb re-called the multiplex PCR reads, giving one row per CDR3 protein. The table records fewer than 300,000 distinct CDR3 sequences, 25% to 30% of them present only once. The material sequenced was blood. The receptor was isolated from a man aged 40-49 years with Graves' hyperthyroidism that later progressed to Graves' ophthalmopathy. This rearrangement joins TRBV7-6 to TRBJ1-2, with TRBD1 as a possible D gene (6 bases). The CDR3 protein is CASSSYQGPSHGYTF. Here the CDR3 DNA reads TGTGCCAGCAGCTCCTACCAGGGGCCAAGCCATGGCTACACCTTC.